This T cell receptor beta chain was captured in a study of human T cells and chemical hapten exposure. Study-wide findings and caveats: Versus controls, expanded TCRs had significantly more large CDR3 similarity clusters. Patch test score tracked positively with PT1 expanded TCR counts.

Time point reported: pre-sensitization, week 0. Treatment here: therapeutic diphenylcyclopropenone sensitization with weekly scalp DPC. Participating donors were patients with alopecia, aged 18 to 70 years, considered appropriate candidates for DPC. Authors' analysis steps: Counts of TCRs in each sample centred on a median of around 92,000 and extended from around 24,000 to 710,000. Each CDR3 protein is one row after TCRdb ran MiXCR on the RACE reads. Here the V and J calls rest on TCRdb's processing, not on the authors' analysis. The sample records tens of thousands of distinct CDR3 sequences, around 11% being singletons. This clonotype was counted many times. Its cognate antigen is unknown. The CDR3 has 16 amino acids. Between the trimmed V and J ends, which lost 4 bases and 0 bases, there was a span of 16 bases. Germline V gene data show CDR1 as SNHLY and CDR2 as FYNNEI.

The specimen comprised whole blood, sampled in connection with sensitization to the hapten diphenylcyclopropenone (DPC). The receptor was derived from a woman aged 30 to 39 with alopecia areata. Some clones in this sample may be carry-over from other donors' samples. The chain recombines TRBV2 with TRBJ2-7; a possible D gene is TRBD1 (6 bases). CDR3 protein: CASSGTAWGNSYEQYF. The CDR3 DNA follows: TGTGCCAGCAGTGGGACAGCCTGGGGCAACTCCTACGAGCAGTACTTC.